This T cell receptor (beta chain) derives from a study of CD8+CD57+ T cells in acquired aplastic anemia. Across the whole study: Sorted cells (CD4+ and CD8+) yielded DNA amounts that averaged approximately 3 ug.

This clonotype was counted at least ten times. Its target is unknown. The TCR beta profiling, which covered VDJ combination and CDR3 sequence, was carried out using genomic DNA as the template. MiXCR, run by TCRdb on the reads, gives a single entry per CDR3 protein. The sample lists around 180,000 distinct CDR3 sequences; around 50% were seen once. The patients chosen for sequencing had shown expansion of CD8+CD57+ cells (detected by flow cytometry). When blood sampling took place, the patients had received no therapy. Findings and caveats of the study: Levels of CD8+ Simpson's diversity were not significantly distinct in patients versus controls. Approximately 30 CD8+ CDR3 sequences were shared between patients and controls.

This CDR3 is 13 amino acids long. The germline V and J ends were trimmed by 4 bases and 4 bases, with 13 bases remaining between them. CDR1 is SQVTM and CDR2 is ANQGSEA in the germline V gene. The chain uses TRBV29-1 and TRBJ1-2; D may be TRBD1 (5 bases). This TCR came from a human donor with aplastic anemia. The sequencing sample was made of sorted CD4+, CD8+, or CD8+CD57+ T cells (not recorded which) from PBMCs. The CDR3 is CSVGRGEGYGYTF. The CDR3 nucleotides read TGCAGCGTTGGAAGGGGAGAGGGCTATGGCTACACCTTC.